Listed here are 10 T cell receptor beta chains from one sample, sequenced in a study of OX40 agonist ivuxolimab in advanced cancers. The method was immunoSEQ multiplex PCR; TCRdb's version includes in-frame clones alone and lacks a portion of them. The table records around 64,000 clones, approximately 80% of them present only once. The starting material was CD4+ or CD8+ T cells sorted from blood, obtained in a trial of the OX40 agonist ivuxolimab. Every receptor here comes from an adult with an advanced solid tumor such as melanoma, head and neck, liver or kidney cancer.

In this sample, this clone turned up once. V and J are TRBV2 and TRBJ2-5; no clear D gene. The germline CDR1 and CDR2 sequences are SNHLY and FYNNEI. This CDR3 contains 10 residues. With 7 bases removed from V and 4 bases from J, the gap between germline ends came to 4 bases. CDR3 protein: CASKVETQYF. The CDR3 nucleotides are TGTGCCAGCAAAGTAGAGACCCAGTACTTC.

V usage is TRBV5-1 and J usage is TRBJ2-6; D is unresolved. This CDR3 has 16 amino acids. Germline values: CDR1 SGHRS, CDR2 YFSETQ. V was clipped by 3 bases and J by 0 bases, with 10 bases between them. CDR3 sequence (DNA): TGCGCCAGCAGCTCCTACAGTGGCTCTGGGGCCAACGTCCTGACTTTC. Its protein product is CASSSYSGSGANVLTF.

The chain couples TRBV5-4 to TRBJ2-7, with 9 bases fitting TRBD2. Germline V gene data show CDR1 as SGHNT and CDR2 as YYREEE (reference sequence). This CDR3 comprises 16 residues. V shed 2 bases and J 5 bases; nucleotides not matched to a gene: 11. DNA of the CDR3: TGTGCCAGCAGCTTCCAATACGGGGCTAGCGGGAACGAGCAGTACTTC. Translation: CASSFQYGASGNEQYF.

The V call is TRBV4-1, the J call TRBJ2-7; weak D call: TRBD2 (6 bases). Trimming pared 0 bases from V and 4 bases from J, leaving 19 bases between. CDR1 is MGHRA and CDR2 is YSYEKL in the germline V gene. The CDR3 extends over 17 amino acids. The CDR3 DNA follows: TGCGCCAGCAGCCAAGAGGCGCTAGCGCTTCGAGGTTACGAGCAGTACTTC. As protein: CASSQEALALRGYEQYF.

The chain couples TRBV6-6 to TRBJ1-1; tentatively, D is TRBD1 (6 bases). CDR3 length equals 14 residues. The V end lost 6 bases, the J end lost 1 base, and 12 bases lay between the germline ends. The germline gives CDR1 MNHNY, CDR2 SVGAGI (reference sequence). CDR3 sequence reads: CASSFRGPNTEAFF. The CDR3 DNA follows: TGTGCCAGCAGCTTTCGGGGGCCGAACACTGAAGCTTTCTTT.

The genes are TRBV2 and TRBJ2-1, with TRBD2 as a possible D gene (5 bases). V was pared by 6 bases and J by 6 bases, with 12 bases between. Germline V gene data show CDR1 as SNHLY and CDR2 as FYNNEI. The CDR3 is 13 residues long. The CDR3 loop is CASSADYANEQFF. The CDR3 DNA is TGTGCCAGCAGCGCAGACTACGCCAATGAGCAGTTCTTC.

J is TRBJ1-5 and V is TRBV6-4; TRBD1 is a possible D gene (5 bases). The CDR3 sequence is 20 residues long. Germline CDR1 and CDR2: MRHNA and SNTAGT. Trimming pared 2 bases from V and 4 bases from J, leaving 27 bases between. The CDR3 nucleotides read TGTGCCAGCAGTGACACTGTCTGTCGAGGGAGAGGGGCCTTAAATCAGCCCCAGCATTTT. It codes for CASSDTVCRGRGALNQPQHF.

The chain employs TRBV7-3 and TRBJ2-1; D is undetermined. Trimming removed 2 bases from V and 2 bases from J, with 10 bases in between. CDR1 SGHTA and CDR2 FQGTGA come from the germline V gene. The length of the CDR3 is 15 residues. The CDR3 spells CASSLGLVPYNEQFF. DNA for the CDR3: TGTGCCAGCAGCTTAGGCCTAGTCCCCTACAATGAGCAGTTCTTC.

The chain couples TRBV7-2 to TRBJ2-7; 7 positions match TRBD1. The CDR3 is 15 amino acids. CDR1 SGHTA and CDR2 FQGNSA come from the germline V gene. Germline trimming cut 5 bases from V and 4 bases from J; bases unmatched to any gene: 11. The CDR3 here is CASSMTSGQLYEQYF. The CDR3 DNA sequence: TGTGCCAGCAGCATGACCTCGGGACAGCTGTACGAGCAGTACTTC.

The V gene is TRBV10-3, the J gene TRBJ2-1; D gene uncertain. The CDR3 length is 15 residues. CDR1 and CDR2 from the germline V gene are ENHRY and SYGVKD. Trimming cost V 6 bases and J 6 bases, with 18 bases left between them. The CDR3 sequence is CAIRRDTLPGNEQFF. The CDR3 region has the DNA TGTGCCATCAGGAGAGACACACTCCCAGGCAATGAGCAGTTCTTC.